These T cell receptor beta chains were read from a single sample in a study of blood T cell repertoires in COVID-19. Assay: immunoSEQ multiplex PCR; the TCRdb copy retains only in-frame clones and omits some. The table has some 100,000 clones, roughly 92% seen once. The specimen was peripheral blood. The source of these receptors is a man in his 70s with acute or convalescent COVID-19. CDR3s include the opening cysteine and the closing phenylalanine or tryptophan. The D gene is left open where the match is weak. Part of the rows lack a size; the others show once, few, many or a class for expanded clones.

TRBV29-1	NA	NA	TRBJ2-1	TGCAGCGCCACAACCTTCTACAATGAGCAGTTCTTC	CSATTFYNEQFF
TRBV23-1	NA	NA	TRBJ1-1	TGCGCCAGCAGGTGGGTGGGGGGGACTGAAGCTTTCTTT	CASRWVGGTEAFF
TRBV25-1	NA	TRBD1	TRBJ1-1	TGTGCCAGCAGTGGGGAGGACAGGGCATACACTGAAGCTTTCTTT	CASSGEDRAYTEAFF
TRBV5-1	NA	NA	TRBJ1-4	TGCGCCAGCAGAGGACAGAGTTATGAAAAACTGTTTTTT	CASRGQSYEKLFF
TRBV30	NA	NA	TRBJ2-2	TGTGCCTGGAGTCCTAGGGGGGAGCTGTTTTTT	CAWSPRGELFF
TRBV6-5	NA	TRBD1	TRBJ1-2	TGTGCCAGCAGTTACAGGGGGCCCAACTATGGCTACACCTTC	CASSYRGPNYGYTF
TRBV9	NA	TRBD2	TRBJ2-2	TGTGCCAGCACGGCGGGGGGGAACACCGGGGAGCTGTTTTTT	CASTAGGNTGELFF
TRBV28	NA	NA	TRBJ1-4	TGTGCCAGCAGTTTCCCCAGGGGTGAAAAACTGTTTTTT	CASSFPRGEKLFF
TRBV28	NA	TRBD1	TRBJ2-7	TGTGCCAGCAGCCCAGACAGGGGCTACGAGCAGTACTTC	CASSPDRGYEQYF
TRBV2	NA	TRBD1	TRBJ2-2	TGTGCCAGCAGCGAGACAGGGGGCGCGGGCACCGGGGAGCTGTTTTTT	CASSETGGAGTGELFF
TRBV7-9	NA	NA	TRBJ1-2	TGTGCCAGCAGCGGAGGAGTTACTCCGACAACCTCCTATGGCTACACCTTC	CASSGGVTPTTSYGYTF
TRBV4-1	NA	TRBD1	TRBJ1-2	TGCGCCAGCAGCCACGCCCAGGGGGCAGGAGGCTACACCTTC	CASSHAQGAGGYTF
TRBV10-3	NA	NA	TRBJ2-5	TGTGCCATCAGGCCTAATACAGTATACGAGACCCAGTACTTC	CAIRPNTVYETQYF
TRBV6-6	NA	NA	TRBJ1-3	TGTGCCAGCAGTTCCCCCGAACTCTCTGGAAACACCATATATTTT	CASSSPELSGNTIYF
TRBV27	few	NA	TRBJ1-2	TGTGCCAGCAGTTTATGGGGAGGGCAGGGGTCGGGTGGCTACACCTTC	CASSLWGGQGSGGYTF
TRBV7-8	NA	TRBD1	TRBJ1-5	TGTGCCAGCAGCTTAGAGGGGACAGGGTTGAGACAGCCCCAGCATTTT	CASSLEGTGLRQPQHF
TRBV7-8	NA	NA	TRBJ1-4	TGTGCCAGCAGCTTATTTGGCAGAACCTCTGCAACTAATGAAAAACTGTTTTTT	CASSLFGRTSATNEKLFF
TRBV2	NA	TRBD2	TRBJ2-7	TGTGCCAGCAGCGGCGGGGTAGCGGGAGTAGTCGAGCAGTACTTC	CASSGGVAGVVEQYF
TRBV24-1	NA	NA	TRBJ1-4	TGTGCCACCAGTGATTTTGATGAGGAGGTAGTAAGAGATGAAAAACTGTTTTTT	CATSDFDEEVVRDEKLFF
TRBV5-4	NA	NA	TRBJ1-2	TGTGCCAGCAGCTTACCCAATTCGGGTTTCCTTGATGGCTACACCTTC	CASSLPNSGFLDGYTF
TRBV10-2	NA	NA	TRBJ2-3	TGCGCCAGCAGTAGCCCTGTACAGGGCCCCCCTACAGATACGCAGTATTTT	CASSSPVQGPPTDTQYF
TRBV19	once	TRBD1	TRBJ2-7	TGTGCCAGTAGCCTATTGGGGACAGGGGGCAACGAGCAGTACTTC	CASSLLGTGGNEQYF
TRBV4-3	NA	NA	TRBJ2-3	TGCGCCAGCAGCCAAGTGCGGGCCCGCGCGGATACGCAGTATTTT	CASSQVRARADTQYF
TRBV5-1	NA	TRBD1	TRBJ2-3	TGCGCCAGCACCCAGTTGTCAGGGGGAGATACGCAGTATTTT	CASTQLSGGDTQYF
TRBV28	NA	NA	TRBJ1-4	TGTGCCAGCAGCCCCGGCGGCAGTAATGAAAAACTGTTTTTT	CASSPGGSNEKLFF
TRBV27	NA	TRBD1	TRBJ2-5	TGTGCCAGCAGTTATATCGGGACAGCGAACCAAGAGACCCAGTACTTC	CASSYIGTANQETQYF
TRBV3-1/TRBV3-2	few	NA	TRBJ1-2	TGTGCCAGCAGCCAAGACTGGCAGAGGAGCTACACCTTC	CASSQDWQRSYTF
TRBV25-1	once	TRBD2	TRBJ2-7	TGTGCCAGCAGACTAGCGGGGGGATTCGAGCAGTACTTC	CASRLAGGFEQYF